This TCR beta chain is drawn from a study of regulatory T cells in long-lasting Graves disease. Findings and caveats of the study: Thyroid tissue was not sampled; only peripheral blood was.

Sample time point: newly diagnosed GD, antithyroid drugs for less than 3 months. Scientists built the TCR library using RNA that was extracted from PBMCs. CDR3 regions were amplified by Arm-PCR using iRepertoire HTBI primers to build TCR beta libraries. TCRdb re-called the multiplex PCR reads with MiXCR, one entry per CDR3 protein. The sample shows roughly 500,000 distinct CDR3 sequences, 13% of them seen only once. This clonotype was found many times. No antigen is known for it. V was clipped by 0 bases and J by 8 bases, with 7 bases between them. CDR3 length: 13 residues. In germline, CDR1 is SGHAT, CDR2 FQNNGV. Separately, the same data were catalogued under a study of T cells in Graves' hyperthyroidism and ophthalmopathy. That work states: In the first-round RT-PCR of the TCR CDR3, the HTBI primer set was used.

The receptor's source is a young man with Graves disease. The chain is built from TRBV11-2 and TRBJ1-4, with D uncertain. The source was peripheral blood mononuclear cells (PBMCs), collected at new diagnosis, from a patient treated with antithyroid drugs. The CDR3 sequence: CASSLDLGEKLFF. For the CDR3, the DNA is TGTGCCAGCAGCTTAGATCTCGGGGAAAAACTGTTTTTT.